The clone carrying this TCR beta chain was counted a single time. This sample was taken from a study of PD-L1 blockade in urothelial cancer. The wider study: Median blood clonality was roughly 0.087, with around 83,000 unique TCRs.

Time point described: pretreatment peripheral blood. This table comes from immunoSEQ multiplex PCR, and its TCRdb copy is limited to in-frame clones, with some not included. Among around 68,000 clones listed, 81% were seen once. The CDR3 has 14 amino acids. CDR1 is MNHEY, CDR2 SMNVEV, per germline (reference sequence). The V and J ends lost 0 bases and 1 base respectively, with 6 bases between them. This chain connects TRBV27 to TRBJ1-1; D unclear. The sequence was obtained from a man between 65 and 85 years old with urothelial cancer. The sample in question was PBMCs, obtained around atezolizumab (anti-PD-L1) treatment. The CDR3 loop is CASSLSRGNTEAFF. The DNA of the CDR3 is TGTGCCAGCAGTTTATCGCGGGGGAACACTGAAGCTTTCTTT.